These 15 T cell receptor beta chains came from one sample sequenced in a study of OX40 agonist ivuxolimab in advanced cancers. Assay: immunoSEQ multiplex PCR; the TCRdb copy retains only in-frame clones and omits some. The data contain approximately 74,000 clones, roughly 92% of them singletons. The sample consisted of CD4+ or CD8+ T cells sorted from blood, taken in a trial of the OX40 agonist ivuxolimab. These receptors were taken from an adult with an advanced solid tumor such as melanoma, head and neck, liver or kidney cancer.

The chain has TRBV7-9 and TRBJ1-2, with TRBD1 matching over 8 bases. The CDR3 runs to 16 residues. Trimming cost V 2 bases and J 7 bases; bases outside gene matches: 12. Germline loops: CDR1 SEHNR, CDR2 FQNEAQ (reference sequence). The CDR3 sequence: CASSLTGQGVWSGYTF. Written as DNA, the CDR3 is TGTGCCAGCAGCTTAACCGGACAGGGTGTATGGTCTGGCTACACCTTC.

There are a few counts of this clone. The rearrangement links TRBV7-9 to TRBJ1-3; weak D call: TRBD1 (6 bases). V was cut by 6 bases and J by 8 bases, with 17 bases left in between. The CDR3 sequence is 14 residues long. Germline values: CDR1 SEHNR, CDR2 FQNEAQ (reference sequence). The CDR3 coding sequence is TGTGCCAGCAGTAAGGGACATATGATCGACACCATATATTTT. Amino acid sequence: CASSKGHMIDTIYF.

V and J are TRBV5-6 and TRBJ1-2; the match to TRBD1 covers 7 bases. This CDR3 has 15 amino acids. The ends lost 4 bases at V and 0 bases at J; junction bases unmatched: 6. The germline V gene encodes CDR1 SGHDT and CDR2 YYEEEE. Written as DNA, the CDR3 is TGTGCCAGCAGCAGGGGACAGCAAGCTAACTATGGCTACACCTTC. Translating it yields CASSRGQQANYGYTF.

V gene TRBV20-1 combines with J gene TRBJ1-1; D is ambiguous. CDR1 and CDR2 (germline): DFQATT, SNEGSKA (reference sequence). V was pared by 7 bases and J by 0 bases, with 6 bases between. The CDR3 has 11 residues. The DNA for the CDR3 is TGCAGTGTCCTGTTGAACACTGAAGCTTTCTTT. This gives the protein CSVLLNTEAFF.

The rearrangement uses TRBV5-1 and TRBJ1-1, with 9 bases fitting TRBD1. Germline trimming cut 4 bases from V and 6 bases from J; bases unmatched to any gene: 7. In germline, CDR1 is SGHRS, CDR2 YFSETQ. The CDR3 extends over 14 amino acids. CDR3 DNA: TGCGCCAGCAGCAGGGGACAGGGTATCCCTGAAGCTTTCTTT. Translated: CASSRGQGIPEAFF.

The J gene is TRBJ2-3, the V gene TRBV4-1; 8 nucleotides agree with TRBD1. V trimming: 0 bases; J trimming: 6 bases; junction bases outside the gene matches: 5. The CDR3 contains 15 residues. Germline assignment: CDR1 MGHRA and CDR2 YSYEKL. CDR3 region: CASSQENRGSDTQYF. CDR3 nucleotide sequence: TGCGCCAGCAGCCAAGAGAACAGGGGGTCGGATACGCAGTATTTT.

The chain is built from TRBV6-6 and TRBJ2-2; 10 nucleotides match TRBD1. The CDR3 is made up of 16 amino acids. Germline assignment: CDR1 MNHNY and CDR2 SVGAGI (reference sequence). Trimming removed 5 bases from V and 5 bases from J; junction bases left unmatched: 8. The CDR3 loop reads CASSQTTGGATGELFF. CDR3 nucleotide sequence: TGTGCCAGCAGTCAAACGACAGGGGGCGCTACCGGGGAGCTGTTTTTT.

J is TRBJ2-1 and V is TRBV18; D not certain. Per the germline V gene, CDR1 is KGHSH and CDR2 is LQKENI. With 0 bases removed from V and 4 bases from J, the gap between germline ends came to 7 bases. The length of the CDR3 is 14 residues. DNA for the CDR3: TGTGCCAGCTCACCACCGCCGGAATACAATGAGCAGTTCTTC. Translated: CASSPPPEYNEQFF.

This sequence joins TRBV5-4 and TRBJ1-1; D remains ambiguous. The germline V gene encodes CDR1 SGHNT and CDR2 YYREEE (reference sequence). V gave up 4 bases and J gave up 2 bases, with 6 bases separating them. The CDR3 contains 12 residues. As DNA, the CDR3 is TGTGCCAGCAGCCCAGCAAACACTGAAGCTTTCTTT. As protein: CASSPANTEAFF.

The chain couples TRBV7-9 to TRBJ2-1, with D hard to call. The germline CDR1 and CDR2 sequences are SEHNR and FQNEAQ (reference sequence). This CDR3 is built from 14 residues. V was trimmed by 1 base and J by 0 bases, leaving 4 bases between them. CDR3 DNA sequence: TGTGCCAGCAGCTTAGAGGGCTCCTACAATGAGCAGTTCTTC. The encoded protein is CASSLEGSYNEQFF.

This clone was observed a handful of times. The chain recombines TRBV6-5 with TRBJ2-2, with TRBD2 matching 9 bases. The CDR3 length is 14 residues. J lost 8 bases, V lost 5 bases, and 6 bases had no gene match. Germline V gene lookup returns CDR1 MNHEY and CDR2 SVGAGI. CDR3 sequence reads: CASSAGTSPGELFF. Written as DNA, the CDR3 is TGTGCCAGCAGTGCCGGGACTAGCCCTGGGGAGCTGTTTTTT.

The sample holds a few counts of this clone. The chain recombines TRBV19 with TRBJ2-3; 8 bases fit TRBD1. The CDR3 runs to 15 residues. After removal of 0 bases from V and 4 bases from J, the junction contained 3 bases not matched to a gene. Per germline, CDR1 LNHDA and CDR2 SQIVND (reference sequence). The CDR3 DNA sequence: TGTGCCAGTAGTATAGACAGGGGGCAAGCAGATACGCAGTATTTT. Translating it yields CASSIDRGQADTQYF. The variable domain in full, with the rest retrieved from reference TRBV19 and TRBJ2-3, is DGGITQSPKYLFRKEGQNVTLSCEQNLNHDAMYWYRQDPGQGLRLIYYSQIVNDFQKGDIAEGYSVSREKKESFPLTVTSAQKNPTAFYLCASSIDRGQADTQYFGPGTRLTVL.

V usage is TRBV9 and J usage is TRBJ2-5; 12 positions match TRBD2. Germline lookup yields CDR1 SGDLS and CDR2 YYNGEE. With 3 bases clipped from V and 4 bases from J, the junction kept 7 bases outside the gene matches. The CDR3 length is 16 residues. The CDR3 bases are TGTGCCAGCAGCGCGGGAGGGGGACTAGCGGGAGAGACCCAGTACTTC. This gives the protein CASSAGGGLAGETQYF.

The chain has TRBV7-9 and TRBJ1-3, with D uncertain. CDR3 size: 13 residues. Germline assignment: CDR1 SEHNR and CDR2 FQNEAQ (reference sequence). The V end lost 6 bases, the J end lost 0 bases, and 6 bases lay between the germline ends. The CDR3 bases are TGTGCCAGCAGAAAAATCTCTGGAAACACCATATATTTT. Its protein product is CASRKISGNTIYF.

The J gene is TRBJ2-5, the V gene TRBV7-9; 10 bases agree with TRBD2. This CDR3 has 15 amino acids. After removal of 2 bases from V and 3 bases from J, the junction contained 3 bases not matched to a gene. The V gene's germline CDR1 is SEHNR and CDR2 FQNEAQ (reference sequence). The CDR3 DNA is TGTGCCAGCAGCTTAAAACTAGCGGGAAAAGAGACCCAGTACTTC. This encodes CASSLKLAGKETQYF.